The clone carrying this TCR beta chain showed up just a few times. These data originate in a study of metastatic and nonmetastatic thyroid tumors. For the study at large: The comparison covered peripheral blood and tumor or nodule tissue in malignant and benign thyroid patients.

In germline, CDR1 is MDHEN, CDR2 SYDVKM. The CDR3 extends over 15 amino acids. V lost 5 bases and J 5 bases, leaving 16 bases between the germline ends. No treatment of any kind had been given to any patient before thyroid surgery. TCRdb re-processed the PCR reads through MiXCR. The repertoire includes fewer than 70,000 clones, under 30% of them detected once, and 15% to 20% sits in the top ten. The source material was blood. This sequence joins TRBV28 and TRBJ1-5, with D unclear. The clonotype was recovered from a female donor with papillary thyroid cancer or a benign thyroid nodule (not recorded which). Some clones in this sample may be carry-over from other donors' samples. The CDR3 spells CASSTTELSYQPQHF. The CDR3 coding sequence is TGTGCCAGCAGTACTACCGAGCTCTCTTATCAGCCCCAGCATTTT.